Shown below are 32 T cell receptor beta chains from a single sample sequenced in a study of T cell responses to AZD1222 COVID-19 vaccine. Produced via immunoSEQ multiplex PCR; TCRdb's table is partial and in-frame only. The table has just under 85,000 clones, roughly nine tenths seen once. The input for sequencing was peripheral blood, taken on day 0 of AZD1222 vaccination. The receptors originated from an adult in good health.

The genes are TRBV6-6 and TRBJ1-2; D is ambiguous. The germline gives CDR1 MNHNY, CDR2 SVGAGI (reference sequence). The CDR3 has 14 amino acids. Trimming removed 3 bases from V and 8 bases from J, with 16 bases in between. CDR3 loop: CASSYAPGGAGYTF. The CDR3 region has the DNA TGTGCCAGCAGTTATGCTCCTGGAGGAGCGGGCTACACCTTC.

The chain links TRBV14 to TRBJ1-2, with 9 bases matching TRBD1. With 3 bases clipped from V and 4 bases from J, the junction kept 6 bases outside the gene matches. Germline CDR1 is SGHDN and CDR2 is FVKESK. This CDR3 spans 15 amino acids. CDR3 sequence (DNA): TGTGCCAGCAGCCATAAGACAGGGGGGATCTATGGCTACACCTTC. Encoded protein: CASSHKTGGIYGYTF.

This chain connects TRBV18 to TRBJ1-5; weak D call: TRBD1 (6 bases). Germline values: CDR1 KGHSH, CDR2 LQKENI. The CDR3 spans 16 residues. V dropped 2 bases and J dropped 1 base, with 12 bases sitting between them. CDR3 loop: CASSPEGRGSNQPQHF. The CDR3 DNA reads TGTGCCAGCTCACCAGAAGGAAGGGGGAGCAATCAGCCCCAGCATTTT.

This chain links TRBV19 with TRBJ1-1; unclear D gene. The CDR3 spans 13 residues. The V end was cut by 6 bases, the J end by 4 bases, with 12 bases between. Germline V gene data show CDR1 as LNHDA and CDR2 as SQIVND (reference sequence). The CDR3 DNA reads TGTGCCAGTAGCACACTCGGGAGCACTGAAGCTTTCTTT. It translates to CASSTLGSTEAFF.

The chain employs TRBV5-8 and TRBJ1-1, with 8 nucleotides matching TRBD1. CDR1 SGHTS and CDR2 YDEGEE come from the germline V gene. The CDR3 has 14 residues. V shed 4 bases and J 4 bases; nucleotides not matched to a gene: 6. This CDR3 reads CASSPGQAGTEAFF. The CDR3 DNA is TGTGCCAGCAGCCCGGGACAGGCGGGCACTGAAGCTTTCTTT.

The chain recombines TRBV30 with TRBJ1-2; D is uncertain. The CDR3 contains 11 residues. The germline CDR1 and CDR2 sequences are GTSNPN and SVGIG (reference sequence). V lost 0 bases, J lost 4 bases, and 3 bases lay in between. DNA for the CDR3: TGTGCCTGGAGTGTGAGCTATGGCTACACCTTC. Its translation: CAWSVSYGYTF.

This chain uses TRBV27 with TRBJ2-7, with 9 bases matching TRBD2. The trim removed 5 bases at V and 6 bases at J, leaving 11 bases unmatched. In germline, CDR1 is MNHEY, CDR2 SMNVEV (reference sequence). The CDR3 consists of 15 residues. The CDR3 DNA reads as TGTGCCAGCAGTCAGACAGCGGGAGGCCCTCGCGAGCAGTACTTC. This sequence encodes CASSQTAGGPREQYF.

A single count supports this clone. The chain has TRBV3-1 (or the pseudogene TRBV3-2) and TRBJ2-1; 8 nucleotides match TRBD2. The germline gives CDR1 LGHDT, CDR2 YNNKEL (reference sequence). This CDR3 has 17 residues. Losses at the gene ends were 0 bases for V and 0 bases for J; bases not matched to a gene: 4. CDR3 protein: CASSQDLSGGSYNEQFF. The DNA for the CDR3 is TGTGCCAGCAGCCAAGACCTAAGCGGGGGCTCCTACAATGAGCAGTTCTTC.

This clone was seen once. This sequence joins TRBV27 and TRBJ1-1, with D perhaps matching TRBD1 (5 bases). V lost 8 bases and J 1 base, leaving 20 bases between the germline ends. The CDR3 consists of 16 residues. Germline V gene data show CDR1 as MNHEY and CDR2 as SMNVEV (reference sequence). The CDR3 region has the DNA TGTGCCAGCGCCTTAGCCAAGGGGCAAACGAACACTGAAGCTTTCTTT. Its protein is CASALAKGQTNTEAFF.

J is TRBJ1-1 and V is TRBV19; D not resolved. Germline V gene data show CDR1 as LNHDA and CDR2 as SQIVND (reference sequence). V lost 3 bases and J 0 bases, leaving 11 bases between the germline ends. CDR3 size: 15 residues. CDR3: CASSIPTEMNTEAFF. CDR3 DNA sequence: TGTGCCAGTAGTATCCCCACAGAGATGAACACTGAAGCTTTCTTT.

The chain couples TRBV6-5 to TRBJ1-1, with 9 bases matching TRBD1. The CDR3 contains 14 residues. Per the germline V gene, CDR1 is MNHEY and CDR2 is SVGAGI. Unmatched junction bases numbered 5, after V lost 8 bases and J lost 1 base. The CDR3 coding sequence is TGTGCCAGCCCCGAGGACAGGGGGAACACTGAAGCTTTCTTT. Translated, it gives CASPEDRGNTEAFF.

This chain links TRBV5-1 with TRBJ1-3, with 7 nucleotides matching TRBD1. The CDR3 has 17 residues. J was trimmed by 3 bases and V by 0 bases; bases with no gene match: 9. CDR1 SGHRS and CDR2 YFSETQ come from the germline V gene. CDR3 in amino acids: CASSLVPAGGYGNTIYF. The CDR3 bases are TGCGCCAGCAGCTTGGTCCCGGCAGGGGGTTATGGAAACACCATATATTTT.

The chain uses TRBV10-3 and TRBJ1-4; D call uncertain. In germline, CDR1 is ENHRY, CDR2 SYGVKD. The CDR3 spans 13 residues. Trimming removed 3 bases at V and 8 bases at J, with 10 bases between. The CDR3 DNA reads TGTGCCATCAGTGAAGGGCTCGGAGAAAAACTGTTTTTT. Its protein is CAISEGLGEKLFF.

The V and J genes are TRBV14 and TRBJ1-4; D gene ambiguous. The CDR3 is made up of 16 amino acids. Trimming stripped 1 base from V and 8 bases from J, with 17 bases between. Germline V gene lookup returns CDR1 SGHDN and CDR2 FVKESK. The CDR3 protein is CASSQVDSFLREKLFF. In DNA, the CDR3 is TGTGCCAGCAGCCAAGTAGATAGTTTCCTGAGGGAAAAACTGTTTTTT.

This sequence joins TRBV6-5 and TRBJ2-2, with 8 bases aligning to TRBD2. The germline V gene has CDR1 MNHEY and CDR2 SVGAGI. Losses at the gene ends were 8 bases for V and 6 bases for J; bases not matched to a gene: 2. The CDR3 consists of 12 residues. The CDR3 nucleotides are TGTGCCAGCCGGGGGGGTCCCGGGGAGCTGTTTTTT. Amino acids: CASRGGPGELFF.

The chain employs TRBV18 and TRBJ1-1; D unresolved. This CDR3 contains 15 residues. CDR1 KGHSH and CDR2 LQKENI come from the germline V gene. Deletions cut 2 bases from V and 3 bases from J, with 13 bases between. This CDR3 is CASSPKTAGYTEAFF. CDR3 DNA sequence: TGTGCCAGCTCACCAAAAACAGCTGGGTACACTGAAGCTTTCTTT.

The chain uses TRBV5-4 and TRBJ2-3; a possible D gene is TRBD2 (6 bases). Germline lookup yields CDR1 SGHNT and CDR2 YYREEE (reference sequence). Trimming shortened V by 4 bases and J by 8 bases, and 17 bases separated the two germline ends. This CDR3 contains 14 residues. The CDR3 bases are TGTGCCAGCAGCAGGAATGAGGTGGGGGGTACGCAGTATTTT. Residues: CASSRNEVGGTQYF. Using reference TRBV5-4 and TRBJ2-3 for the parts outside the CDR3, the full variable domain is ETGVTQSPTHLIKTRGQQVTLRCSSQSGHNTVSWYQQALGQGPQFIFQYYREEENGRGNFPPRFSGLQFPNYSSELNVNALELDDSALYLCASSRNEVGGTQYFGPGTRLTVL.

The chain has TRBV5-1 and TRBJ2-7; 11 bases agree with TRBD2. CDR1 is SGHRS and CDR2 is YFSETQ in the germline V gene. The V segment lost 0 bases and the J segment 6 bases; nucleotides outside the gene matches: 8. The length of the CDR3 is 16 residues. The DNA for the CDR3 is TGCGCCAGCAGCTTGGGGGTACTAGCGGGAGTTGGCGAGCAGTACTTC. Translation: CASSLGVLAGVGEQYF.

The count of this clone is one. The chain carries TRBV7-2 and TRBJ2-1; D unclear. The CDR3 is made up of 11 amino acids. Per germline, CDR1 SGHTA and CDR2 FQGNSA. V lost 4 bases, J lost 8 bases, and 6 bases lay in between. CDR3 nucleotides: TGTGCCAGCAGCTCCCTAGATGAGCAGTTCTTC. Translating gives CASSSLDEQFF.

The chain uses TRBV29-1 and TRBJ2-7, with 7 bases fitting TRBD2. The CDR3 contains 12 residues. With V trimmed by 5 bases and J by 5 bases, 6 bases remained unmatched. Germline V gene sequence: CDR1 SQVTM, CDR2 ANQGSEA. The CDR3 nucleotides are TGCAGCGTTCGACTAGCCCGGGACGAGCAGTACTTC. It codes for CSVRLARDEQYF.

This chain uses TRBV28 with TRBJ2-5; 9 bases fit TRBD2. Trimming cost V 9 bases and J 2 bases; bases outside gene matches: 4. Per the germline V gene, CDR1 is MDHEN and CDR2 is SYDVKM. There are 13 residues in the CDR3. The CDR3 sequence: CASGTSPQETQYF. The DNA for the CDR3 is TGTGCCAGTGGGACTAGCCCACAAGAGACCCAGTACTTC.

This clone was detected only once. The gene calls are TRBV7-3 and TRBJ1-6, with D tentatively TRBD1 (6 bases). Germline V gives CDR1 SGHTA, CDR2 FQGTGA. The CDR3 spans 15 residues. With 2 bases removed from V and 5 bases from J, the gap between germline ends came to 10 bases. The CDR3, as DNA: TGTGCCAGCAGCTTAGGGGGCGTGGATAATTCACCCCTCCACTTT. Residues: CASSLGGVDNSPLHF.

This clone was counted a single time. The V gene is TRBV3-1 (or the pseudogene TRBV3-2), the J gene TRBJ2-6; D tentatively reads TRBD1 or TRBD2 (5 bases each). CDR1 and CDR2 from the germline V gene are LGHDT and YNNKEL (reference sequence). Trimming removed 2 bases at V and 4 bases at J, with 12 bases between. The CDR3 sequence is 16 residues long. The CDR3 DNA follows: TGTGCCAGCAGCCAAAGAGGGGCGAGGGGGGCCAACGTCCTGACTTTC. This codes for CASSQRGARGANVLTF.

The V and J genes are TRBV6-2 or TRBV6-3 and TRBJ1-3; unclear D gene. V was pared by 0 bases and J by 3 bases, with 9 bases between. The CDR3 has 15 residues. Germline assignment: CDR1 MNHEY and CDR2 SVGEGT. CDR3 amino acids: CASSYSGGGGNTIYF. The DNA for the CDR3 is TGTGCCAGCAGTTACTCCGGCGGAGGTGGAAACACCATATATTTT.

This clone has more than one count but fewer than ten. This chain uses TRBV14 with TRBJ2-7; no definite D call. The germline V gene encodes CDR1 SGHDN and CDR2 FVKESK. V shed 0 bases and J shed 6 bases, with 6 bases lying between them. The CDR3 runs 12 residues. The CDR3 DNA sequence: TGTGCCAGCAGCCAAGATAATCGCGAGCAGTACTTC. Protein product: CASSQDNREQYF.

The chain combines TRBV27 with TRBJ2-1; the match to TRBD2 covers 10 bases. CDR1 is MNHEY, CDR2 SMNVEV, per germline (reference sequence). The CDR3 is made up of 16 amino acids. The ends lost 3 bases at V and 8 bases at J; junction bases unmatched: 10. The CDR3 loop is CASSFYSGRRGDEQFF. The CDR3 DNA is TGTGCCAGCAGTTTCTATAGCGGGAGGAGGGGGGATGAGCAGTTCTTC.

The chain uses TRBV9 and TRBJ1-2, with D hard to call. Germline values: CDR1 SGDLS, CDR2 YYNGEE. The CDR3 extends over 13 amino acids. V gave up 3 bases and J gave up 4 bases, with 10 bases separating them. DNA for the CDR3: TGTGCCAGCAGCGCAGGACGTGCCTATGGCTACACCTTC. It is translated as CASSAGRAYGYTF.

This chain links TRBV11-2 with TRBJ1-4, with 7 bases fitting TRBD1. The CDR3 loop spans 15 amino acids. Germline V gene sequence: CDR1 SGHAT, CDR2 FQNNGV. The ends lost 3 bases at V and 4 bases at J; junction bases unmatched: 5. The CDR3 sequence: CASSFSGGGNEKLFF. CDR3 coding DNA: TGTGCCAGCAGCTTCTCAGGGGGGGGTAATGAAAAACTGTTTTTT.

This chain connects TRBV5-1 to TRBJ1-1, with D hard to call. V shed 4 bases and J shed 1 base, with 14 bases lying between them. CDR3 length equals 15 residues. Per germline, CDR1 SGHRS and CDR2 YFSETQ. The CDR3 sequence: CASSTKDTSNTEAFF. The CDR3 DNA reads as TGCGCCAGCAGCACAAAAGACACTTCGAACACTGAAGCTTTCTTT.

V usage is TRBV29-1 and J usage is TRBJ1-3; D is ambiguous. The CDR3 consists of 12 residues. Germline V gene sequence: CDR1 SQVTM, CDR2 ANQGSEA. Trimming removed 7 bases from V and 4 bases from J, with 11 bases in between. CDR3 bases: TGCAGCGGGGATGATGGGGGAAACACCATATATTTT. Protein product: CSGDDGGNTIYF.

V usage is TRBV27 and J usage is TRBJ2-1; D is unresolved. The V and J ends lost 5 bases and 8 bases respectively, with 10 bases between them. CDR1 MNHEY and CDR2 SMNVEV come from the germline V gene (reference sequence). The CDR3 covers 12 residues. The CDR3 nucleotides are TGTGCCAGCAGTCCCCACGGCGATGAGCAGTTCTTC. Protein: CASSPHGDEQFF.

The rearrangement joins TRBV11-1 to TRBJ2-1, with TRBD1 matching 9 bases. Unmatched junction bases numbered 4, after V lost 4 bases and J lost 0 bases. CDR3 length: 16 amino acids. Looked up from germline, CDR1 is SGHAT and CDR2 is FQDESV (reference sequence). The CDR3 DNA follows: TGTGCCAGCAGCTCGGGGACAGGGAACTCCTACAATGAGCAGTTCTTC. It yields the protein CASSSGTGNSYNEQFF. Drawing the rest from reference TRBV11-1 and TRBJ2-1, the complete variable domain is EAEVAQSPRYKITEKSQAVAFWCDPISGHATLYWYRQILGQGPELLVQFQDESVVDDSQLPKDRFSAERLKGVDSTLKIQPAELGDSAMYLCASSSGTGNSYNEQFFGPGTRLTVL.